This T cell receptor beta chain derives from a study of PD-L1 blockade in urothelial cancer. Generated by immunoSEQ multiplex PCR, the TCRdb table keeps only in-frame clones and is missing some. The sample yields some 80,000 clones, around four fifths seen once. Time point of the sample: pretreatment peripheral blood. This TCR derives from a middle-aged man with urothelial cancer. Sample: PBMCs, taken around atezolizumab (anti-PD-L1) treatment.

The CDR3, as DNA: TGTGCCACCAGCAAAAGCAGGGGAAGCACAGATACGCAGTATTTT. The encoded protein is CATSKSRGSTDTQYF. The chain joins TRBV15 to TRBJ2-3; tentative D call: TRBD1 (6 bases). Deletions cut 4 bases from V and 0 bases from J, with 11 bases between. The germline gives CDR1 LNHNV, CDR2 YYDKDF (reference sequence). The length of the CDR3 is 15 residues.